These 19 T cell receptor beta chains were all obtained from the same sample, sequenced in a study of blood T cells in healthy people across ages. Through a sample-barcoded 5' primer and a J-beta primer mix, a second PCR was run for roughly 6 to 12 cycles. TCRdb analysed the 5' RACE reads with MiXCR anew, one entry per CDR3 protein. There are 1.5 million to 2 million distinct CDR3 sequences in the sample; 34% occur only once, and about 11% lies in the top ten. Sequenced input: blood. All receptors derive from a young woman in good health.

In this sample, this clonotype turned up a few times. The CDR3 here is CSARDVRINQPQHF. The CDR3 DNA is TGCAGTGCTAGAGATGTACGGATTAATCAGCCCCAGCATTTT. This chain links TRBV20-1 with TRBJ2-3; D is undetermined. With the DNA end fitting TRBJ1-5 better, the J assignment may be wrong. Per germline, CDR1 DFQATT and CDR2 SNEGSKA (reference sequence). The length of the CDR3 is 14 residues.

In this sample, this clonotype turned up a few times. J is TRBJ2-1 and V is TRBV11-2; perhaps TRBD1 as D (6 bases). This CDR3 comprises 14 residues. Trimming took off 1 base at V and 9 bases at J, with 13 bases between the two ends. Germline V gene data show CDR1 as SGHAT and CDR2 as FQNNGV. The CDR3 region is CASSLGVQGFEQFF. The DNA for the CDR3 is TGTGCCAGCAGCTTAGGGGTACAGGGTTTTGAGCAGTTCTTC.

The rearrangement links TRBV14 to TRBJ1-2, with 9 bases identical to TRBD1. Germline V lookup: CDR1 SGHDN, CDR2 FVKESK. Unmatched junction bases numbered 11, after V lost 0 bases and J lost 6 bases. The CDR3 contains 17 residues. The CDR3 sequence: CASSQDELQGAMDGYTF. CDR3 DNA sequence: TGTGCCAGCAGCCAAGACGAACTACAGGGGGCGATGGATGGCTACACCTTC.

J is TRBJ2-5 and V is TRBV6-5; possibly TRBD2 for D (5 bases). The CDR3 runs 14 residues. The V end was cut by 0 bases, the J end by 5 bases, with 10 bases between. Per germline, CDR1 MNHEY and CDR2 SVGAGI. CDR3 nucleotide sequence: TGTGCCAGCAGTTACTCGAGAGGGAGCGAGACCCAGTACTTC. It is translated as CASSYSRGSETQYF.

The chain links TRBV6-6 to TRBJ2-3; D assignment may be TRBD1 or TRBD2 (6 bases each). The CDR3 totals 16 residues. Germline CDR1 MNHNY, CDR2 SVGAGI (reference sequence). V was trimmed by 0 bases and J by 3 bases, leaving 13 bases between them. The CDR3: CASSYSLGGGTDTQYF. CDR3 nucleotides: TGTGCCAGCAGTTACTCCCTCGGAGGGGGGACAGATACGCAGTATTTT.

This clonotype was detected a few times. The chain has TRBV29-1 and TRBJ1-2; 12 bases agree with TRBD1. The CDR3 has 13 residues. V lost 2 bases and J lost 7; bases outside the gene matches: 2. Germline assignment: CDR1 SQVTM and CDR2 ANQGSEA. CDR3 sequence (DNA): TGCAGCGTTGAAAAGGGACAGGGGGCTGGCTACACCTTC. It codes for CSVEKGQGAGYTF.

This chain joins TRBV20-1 and TRBJ2-7; TRBD1 is a possible D gene (5 bases). V gave up 8 bases and J gave up 0 bases, with 17 bases separating them. Germline assignment: CDR1 DFQATT and CDR2 SNEGSKA (reference sequence). The CDR3 extends over 14 amino acids. DNA for the CDR3: TGCAGTACCAGCCCCCGCAGGGACTCCTACGAGCAGTACTTC. This codes for CSTSPRRDSYEQYF.

Only a few counts were recorded for this clonotype. V is TRBV5-1 and J is TRBJ1-2, with TRBD1 identical over 9 bases. After removal of 3 bases from V and 7 bases from J, the junction contained 4 bases not matched to a gene. The CDR3 runs to 13 residues. Germline V CDR1 and CDR2: SGHRS, YFSETQ. The CDR3 coding sequence is TGCGCCAGCAGCTCGCTGGACAGGGGTGGCTACACCTTC. Protein: CASSSLDRGGYTF.

In this sample, this clonotype turned up many times. The V and J genes are TRBV7-3 and TRBJ2-5; D is perhaps TRBD2 (5 bases). Germline V lookup: CDR1 SGHTA, CDR2 FQGTGA. The CDR3 is 13 amino acids. Trimming pared 2 bases from V and 4 bases from J, leaving 8 bases between. In DNA, the CDR3 is TGTGCCAGCAGCTTACATGGGAGAGAGACCCAGTACTTC. Translation gives CASSLHGRETQYF.

This clonotype was picked up a small number of times. V usage is TRBV12-3 or TRBV12-4 and J usage is TRBJ2-7, with D unresolved. V lost 5 bases and J 2 bases, leaving 13 bases between the germline ends. CDR3 length: 14 amino acids. The CDR3 spells CASSKYDRPYEQYF. CDR3 coding DNA: TGTGCCAGCAGTAAATATGACCGACCCTACGAGCAGTACTTC.

In regard to this clonotype: One junction end does not reproduce the germline sequence, and a read error may be involved. The chain uses TRBV20-1 and TRBJ2-2, with D perhaps assigned TRBD1 or TRBD2 (5 bases each). CDR1 is DFQATT and CDR2 is SNEGSKA in the germline V gene (reference sequence). CDR3 size: 16 residues. The CDR3 bases are TGCAGTGCTAGAGATGTTGGCAGGTGGGGGACCGGGGAGTTGTTTTTT. Protein sequence: CSARDVGRWGTGELFF.

This clonotype was counted a few times. The rearrangement links TRBV6-1 to TRBJ2-5, with TRBD2 identical over 14 bases. Looked up from germline, CDR1 is MNHNS and CDR2 is SASEGT. Trimming took 8 bases from V and 4 from J; bases not matched to a gene: 12. This CDR3 is 17 amino acids long. CDR3 sequence reads: CASSWGGLAGARETQYF. The CDR3 DNA follows: TGTGCCAGCTCATGGGGGGGACTAGCGGGGGCTCGAGAGACCCAGTACTTC.

This rearrangement joins TRBV30 to TRBJ1-1; D is possibly TRBD1 (6 bases). Per germline, CDR1 GTSNPN and CDR2 SVGIG (reference sequence). Trimming stripped 3 bases from V and 6 bases from J, with 17 bases between. CDR3 length equals 14 residues. CDR3 in amino acids: CAWSLQGWGAEAFF. CDR3 DNA: TGTGCCTGGAGCCTACAGGGTTGGGGAGCTGAAGCTTTCTTT.

This clonotype has at least ten counts. CDR3 in amino acids: CATSRVGGNEQFF. CDR3 in DNA: TGTGCCACCAGCAGAGTGGGCGGTAATGAGCAGTTCTTC. The chain joins TRBV15 to TRBJ2-1; D gene ambiguous. CDR3 length equals 13 residues. Germline-derived CDR1 and CDR2 are LNHNV and YYDKDF (reference sequence). The V and J ends lost 1 base and 7 bases respectively, with 8 bases between them.

This chain links TRBV11-3 with TRBJ2-1; 8 positions match TRBD2. The trim removed 0 bases at V and 6 bases at J, leaving 4 bases unmatched. The CDR3 length is 15 residues. CDR1 is SGHNT and CDR2 is YENEEA in the germline V gene. The chain's CDR3 is CASSLDPTSANEQFF. The CDR3 nucleotides are TGTGCCAGCAGCTTAGACCCGACTAGCGCCAATGAGCAGTTCTTC.

The chain employs TRBV2 and TRBJ2-1; 7 nucleotides agree with TRBD2. The junction had 10 bases not matched to a gene; V was cut back by 6 bases and J by 8 bases. Germline CDR1 and CDR2: SNHLY and FYNNEI. The CDR3 length is 14 residues. This CDR3 is CASSGDYPGDEQFF. CDR3 DNA: TGTGCCAGCAGCGGGGACTATCCTGGCGATGAGCAGTTCTTC.

The chain recombines TRBV4-1 with TRBJ1-1; no definite D call. The germline CDR1 and CDR2 sequences are MGHRA and YSYEKL. V lost 10 bases and J 0 bases, leaving 18 bases between the germline ends. The CDR3 spans 15 residues. CDR3 amino acids: CATLSAMGMNTEAFF. The CDR3 DNA reads as TGCGCCACCCTCTCGGCTATGGGTATGAACACTGAAGCTTTCTTT.

This clonotype was seen only a few times. The gene calls are TRBV20-1 and TRBJ2-3; 9 nucleotides match TRBD2. CDR1 and CDR2 (germline): DFQATT, SNEGSKA (reference sequence). V shed 8 bases and J 3 bases; nucleotides not matched to a gene: 9. The CDR3 has 14 residues. This chain's CDR3 is CSLYFSGRTDTQYF. The DNA for the CDR3 is TGCAGTCTTTATTTTAGCGGGAGAACAGATACGCAGTATTTT.

The J gene is TRBJ2-1, the V gene TRBV6-1; tentatively, D is TRBD2 (6 bases). Germline lookup yields CDR1 MNHNS and CDR2 SASEGT. V lost 0 bases and J 2 bases, leaving 14 bases between the germline ends. The CDR3 has 17 residues. The chain's CDR3 is CASSEARGSYPYNEQFF. The CDR3 DNA reads TGTGCCAGCAGTGAAGCGCGGGGCTCATACCCCTACAATGAGCAGTTCTTC.